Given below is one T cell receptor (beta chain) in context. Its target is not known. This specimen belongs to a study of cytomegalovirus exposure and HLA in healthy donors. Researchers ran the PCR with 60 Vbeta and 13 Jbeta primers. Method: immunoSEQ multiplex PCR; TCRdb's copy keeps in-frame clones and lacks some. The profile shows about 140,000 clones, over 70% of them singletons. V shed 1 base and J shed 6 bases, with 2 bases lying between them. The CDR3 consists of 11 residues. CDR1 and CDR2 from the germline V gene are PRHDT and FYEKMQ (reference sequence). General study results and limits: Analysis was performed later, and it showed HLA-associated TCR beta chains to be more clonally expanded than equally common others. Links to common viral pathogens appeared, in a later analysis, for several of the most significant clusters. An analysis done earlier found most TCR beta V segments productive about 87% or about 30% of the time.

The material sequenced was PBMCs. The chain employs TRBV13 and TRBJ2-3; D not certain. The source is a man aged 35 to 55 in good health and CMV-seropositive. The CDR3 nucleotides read TGTGCCAGCAGCTTAGCGGATACGCAGTATTTT. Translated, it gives CASSLADTQYF.